This T cell receptor beta chain was recovered during a study of cytomegalovirus exposure and HLA in healthy donors. Study-wide points: A highly shared variant cluster was judged a likely technical artifact.

The PCR employed 60 Vbeta primers together with 13 Jbeta primers. Some clones are missing from TCRdb's copy, which holds only in-frame ones; the method was immunoSEQ multiplex PCR. The sample totals about 88,000 clones; its top ten clones hold 5.5% to 6.5%. As concerns this clone: Its antigen remains unidentified.

Sequences were obtained from PBMCs. The clonotype comes from a girl aged 5 to 17 in good health and CMV-seropositive.

The CDR3 protein is CASSQDGLNTEAFF. In DNA, the CDR3 is TGCGCCAGCAGCCAAGATGGACTTAACACTGAAGCTTTCTTT. V usage is TRBV4-3 and J usage is TRBJ1-1; D is unclear. Per germline, CDR1 LGHNA and CDR2 YSLEER. The CDR3 is made up of 14 amino acids. Trimming pared 0 bases from V and 2 bases from J, leaving 7 bases between.